A single sample is the source of the 8 T cell receptor beta chains below, sequenced in a study of T cell responses to AZD1222 COVID-19 vaccine. Clones were read by immunoSEQ multiplex PCR, and TCRdb kept only the in-frame ones, dropping some. Of about 140,000 clones listed, around nine tenths are singletons. The specimen comprised peripheral blood, sampled on day 0 of AZD1222 vaccination. The receptors shown here come from an adult in good health.

The rearrangement uses TRBV5-1 and TRBJ2-1; TRBD2 matches at 13 bases. The CDR3 is 15 amino acids. V trimming: 2 bases; J trimming: 8 bases; junction bases outside the gene matches: 4. From germline, CDR1 is SGHRS and CDR2 YFSETQ. DNA for the CDR3: TGCGCCAGCAGCTTACTAGCGGGAGGGCCGGATGAGCAGTTCTTC. Protein product: CASSLLAGGPDEQFF.

The J gene is TRBJ2-1, the V gene TRBV5-1, with 10 nucleotides matching TRBD2. The CDR3 consists of 15 residues. The V gene's germline CDR1 is SGHRS and CDR2 YFSETQ. Germline trimming cut 4 bases from V and 4 bases from J; bases unmatched to any gene: 5. The CDR3 nucleotides read TGCGCCAGCAGCCCGGGACTAGCGACATACAATGAGCAGTTCTTC. Its translation is CASSPGLATYNEQFF.

The V gene is TRBV3-1 (or the pseudogene TRBV3-2), the J gene TRBJ2-1, with no clear D. V was trimmed by 0 bases and J by 8 bases, leaving 14 bases between them. CDR3 length: 15 amino acids. The germline CDR1 and CDR2 sequences are LGHDT and YNNKEL (reference sequence). CDR3 residues: CASSQDSLPDDEQFF. CDR3 DNA sequence: TGTGCCAGCAGCCAAGATTCCCTCCCTGACGATGAGCAGTTCTTC.

This chain connects TRBV19 to TRBJ2-5, with D perhaps matching TRBD2 (6 bases). Germline V lookup: CDR1 LNHDA, CDR2 SQIVND (reference sequence). The V and J ends lost 6 bases and 7 bases respectively, with 15 bases between them. CDR3 length: 13 amino acids. This CDR3 is CASSPEGTGTQYF. The CDR3 DNA reads TGTGCCAGTAGCCCGGAGGGTACCGGGACCCAGTACTTC.

The rearrangement joins TRBV29-1 to TRBJ1-1; D gene uncertain. CDR1 is SQVTM, CDR2 ANQGSEA, per germline. V was pared by 0 bases and J by 0 bases, with 8 bases between. The CDR3 is 14 residues long. Written as DNA, the CDR3 is TGCAGCGTTGAAGAAGCTACCATGAACACTGAAGCTTTCTTT. This codes for CSVEEATMNTEAFF. The full variable domain, with the rest looked up from reference TRBV29-1 and TRBJ1-1, is SAVISQKPSRDICQRGTSLTIQCQVDSQVTMMFWYRQQPGQSLTLIATANQGSEATYESGFVIDKFPISRPNLTFSTLTVSNMSPEDSSIYLCSVEEATMNTEAFFGQGTRLTVV.

This clone was recorded only once. The gene calls are TRBV29-1 and TRBJ2-2, with D unclear. Trimming took off 6 bases at V and 1 base at J, with 9 bases between the two ends. The CDR3 is 13 amino acids. CDR1 and CDR2 from the germline V gene are SQVTM and ANQGSEA. CDR3 loop: CSVKLKNTGELFF. In nucleotides, the CDR3 is TGCAGCGTCAAACTGAAGAACACCGGGGAGCTGTTTTTT.

The chain employs TRBV13 and TRBJ2-3, with 9 bases aligning to TRBD2. The CDR3 runs 14 residues. Losses at the gene ends were 3 bases for V and 9 bases for J; bases not matched to a gene: 7. In germline, CDR1 is PRHDT, CDR2 FYEKMQ (reference sequence). CDR3 sequence reads: CASSFPILAGTQYF. The CDR3 DNA reads as TGTGCCAGCAGCTTCCCTATACTAGCGGGCACGCAGTATTTT.

The chain employs TRBV10-3 and TRBJ2-5; a weak D match, TRBD1 (6 bases). Trimming stripped 2 bases from V and 0 bases from J, with 16 bases between. Germline V lookup: CDR1 ENHRY, CDR2 SYGVKD. This CDR3 comprises 17 residues. CDR3 nucleotide sequence: TGTGCCATCAGTGAGACAGGGCAGGGGCCTTACCAAGAGACCCAGTACTTC. It specifies CAISETGQGPYQETQYF.